What follows is one T cell receptor beta chain and its context. Antigen: not known. This record belongs to a study of cytomegalovirus exposure and HLA in healthy donors. About the research overall: The study's early data release held about 80 million unique TCRs from HLA-typed donors.

The germline V gene encodes CDR1 SGHRS and CDR2 YFSETQ. The CDR3 spans 14 residues. Trimming removed 4 bases from V and 3 bases from J; junction bases left unmatched: 4. Primers: 60 Vbeta forward and 13 Jbeta reverse. Assay: immunoSEQ multiplex PCR; the TCRdb copy retains only in-frame clones and omits some. The table lists roughly 180,000 clones, around 80% of them singletons. General study findings and limits: 87-base-pair reads could not separate some V segments, including TRBV6-2 and TRBV6-3. In a later analysis, donors in an Asian-associated ancestry cluster reportedly had fewer N-insertions in productive TCRs than the cohort mean. The authors later found TCR association rates varying by HLA locus, with DRB1 most and HLA-C fewest.

The sequence came from a man aged 18 to 35 in good health and CMV-seronegative. V gene TRBV5-1 combines with J gene TRBJ2-7; TRBD1 matches at 10 bases. The sample taken for sequencing was PBMCs. The CDR3, as DNA: TGCGCCAGCAGCGCCCGGACAGGGGGCTACGAGCAGTACTTC. This codes for CASSARTGGYEQYF.